This TCR beta chain was captured by sequencing in a study of blood T cell repertoires in COVID-19 (dated by TCRdb to 2019 to 2021). Some background on the complete study: Samples covering the acute and convalescent phases of COVID-19 were provided by collaborators in the United States, Italy and Spain. The prospective study material was composed of cDNA or gDNA derived from T cells, B-cell-depleted T cells, or PBMCs. Deeply sampled blood TCRbeta repertoires from subjects exposed to, actively infected with, or recovered from COVID-19 were included in the dataset. The repertoires were released in a freely available public database meant as a resource for research on the immune response to SARS-CoV-2. The samples were drawn from two sources: the first 160 participants of the ongoing ImmuneRACE study, and fewer than 1,500 subjects contributed by 6 global collaborators. Nearly every sample came with metadata listing a de-identified subject ID, COVID-19 status, age in years and sex. Where available, HLA class I and class II types were obtained from metadata supplied by the sample provider rather than from assay-based typing. Paper-wide results and their limitations: How much clinical and demographic metadata was included differed by source and by participant, and the metadata was provided uncurated.

The germline V gene (reference sequence) provides CDR1 MNHEY and CDR2 SMNVEV. The CDR3 goes from the cysteine to the phenylalanine over 14 residues. Of the read, only the CDR3 DNA is kept; its 42 bases are in frame from base 1. V ends up 8 bases short and J 4 bases short, with an unmatched junction base count of 5. In the prospective study, participants were about 18 to 95 years old, resided in 24 geographic areas of the United States, and were enrolled through a virtual design. In the prospective study, participants were assigned to cohorts based on the clinical history participants reported in a screening survey and a study questionnaire. ImmuneRACE Cohort 3 recovered participants were defined by two consecutive negative NP/OP PCR tests, healthcare professional clearance, or symptom resolution. In the prospective study, whole blood, serum and a nasopharyngeal or oropharyngeal swab were collected from each participant by mobile phlebotomists. Prospective study participants could optionally give additional blood draws and questionnaires over a roughly two-month period. Prospective study blood samples were shipped either frozen or at room temperature before DNA extraction.

TCRbeta CDR3 regions were amplified from genomic DNA using the immunoSEQ Assay, a bias-controlled multiplex PCR. As for the original processing: The number of nucleated cells in each sample was estimated from the amplification of reference gene primers within the assay. To quantify the absolute abundance of each unique TCRbeta CDR3 rearrangement, sequence reads were collapsed and filtered. For each sample, productive Simpson clonality was calculated as the square root of Simpson's diversity index over productive rearrangements. The table was pulled from immuneACCESS by TCRdb, which kept in-frame rearrangements only. Such tables lose some clones; where checked, under half of the loss comes from unresolved V genes, and the rest has no known cause. The V and J calls and clone size were taken over from that table, and D and trimming were inferred from the DNA. Recorded for this sample are roughly 380,000 clones; roughly 84% of them occurred a single time. The top ten constitute 2.5% to 3.5% of the sample.

Comments on this clone: Which antigen it targets is not known. No qualities accompany the bases; no much larger clone lies one base away.

Recombination linked TRBV27 to TRBJ2-1, with 10 junctional bases fitting TRBD1. The sequenced sample consisted of PBMCs or T cells enriched from blood (not recorded which). The TCR was taken from a woman younger than 45 who had recovered from COVID-19. The nucleotide sequence is given as TGTGCCAGCTGGGACAGGGGCCTTTACAATGAGCAGTTCTTC. Its product reads: CASWDRGLYNEQFF.